This T cell receptor (beta chain) appears in the sequencing data of a study of blood T cell repertoires in COVID-19. The wider study: Samples came from the United States, Italy and Spain, spanning acute and convalescent COVID-19. The cDNA or gDNA used as material had been derived from T cells, B-cell-depleted T cells, or PBMCs.

Individuals aged roughly 18 to 95 years were recruited from about two dozen US areas. CDR1 is MNHEY, CDR2 SMNVEV, per germline (reference sequence). The CDR3 is 16 amino acids. Trimming pared 5 bases from V and 1 base from J, leaving 15 bases between. Per the original methods: Reference gene primers were amplified, and this amplification served to estimate nucleated cell counts. Assay used: immunoSEQ multiplex PCR; TCRdb lists only in-frame clones, some missing. Clone size and V and J calls were adopted from that table, with D and trimming inferred from the DNA. Of about 340,000 clones listed, approximately 86% are singletons.

The sequence was collected from a woman aged 40-49 years with acute COVID-19. The sample taken for sequencing was PBMCs or T cells enriched from blood (not recorded which). The chain couples TRBV27 to TRBJ2-1; the D gene is possibly TRBD1 (5 bases). The CDR3 bases are TGTGCCAGCAGTAGACAGACCGAGAGATCCTACAATGAGCAGTTCTTC. Translated, it gives CASSRQTERSYNEQFF.